The entry below gives a single T cell receptor (beta chain) sequence along with its context. Its antigen is unknown. V was pared by 6 bases and J by 9 bases, with 10 bases of the junction left unmatched. This CDR3 comprises 16 residues. TCRdb re-derived calls from the reads in MiXCR, one entry per CDR3 protein. The sample carries a few hundred thousand distinct CDR3 sequences, 35% to 50% recorded once. These data come from a study of T cell repertoires in cytomegalovirus infection. Study-wide context: Public TCR beta signatures were indicative of both CMV infection and a matching HLA type.

Points from the study as a whole: CMV carriers with the relevant HLA were identified by cumulative public TCR beta family frequency.

The chain is built from TRBV12-3 or TRBV12-4 and TRBJ2-1; 14 nucleotides line up with TRBD2. This sample comprised cultured PBMCs, obtained from culture after CMV antigen stimulation. The TCR comes from a human donor in good health (CMV status not recorded). Some clones in this sample may be carry-over from other donors' samples. CDR3 sequence reads: CASSHGLAGGLPEQFF. Written as DNA, the CDR3 is TGTGCCAGCAGCCATGGACTAGCGGGGGGCCTCCCTGAGCAGTTCTTC.